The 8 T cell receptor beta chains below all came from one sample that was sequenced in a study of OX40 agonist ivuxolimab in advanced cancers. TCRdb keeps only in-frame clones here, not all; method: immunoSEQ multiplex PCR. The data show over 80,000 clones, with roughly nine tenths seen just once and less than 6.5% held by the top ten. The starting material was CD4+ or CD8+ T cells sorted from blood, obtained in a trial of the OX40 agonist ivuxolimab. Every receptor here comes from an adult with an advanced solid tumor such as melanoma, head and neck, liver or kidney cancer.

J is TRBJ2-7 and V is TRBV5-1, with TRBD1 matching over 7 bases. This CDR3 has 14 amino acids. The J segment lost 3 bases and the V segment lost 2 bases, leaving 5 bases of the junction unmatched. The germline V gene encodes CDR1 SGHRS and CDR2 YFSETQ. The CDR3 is CASSFETGIYEQYF. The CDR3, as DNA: TGCGCCAGCAGCTTTGAGACAGGGATCTACGAGCAGTACTTC.

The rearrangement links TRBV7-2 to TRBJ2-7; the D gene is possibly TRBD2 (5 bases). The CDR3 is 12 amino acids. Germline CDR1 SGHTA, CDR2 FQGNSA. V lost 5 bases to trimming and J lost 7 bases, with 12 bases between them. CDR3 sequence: CASSITRVEQYF. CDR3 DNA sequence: TGTGCCAGCAGCATTACTAGGGTTGAGCAGTACTTC.

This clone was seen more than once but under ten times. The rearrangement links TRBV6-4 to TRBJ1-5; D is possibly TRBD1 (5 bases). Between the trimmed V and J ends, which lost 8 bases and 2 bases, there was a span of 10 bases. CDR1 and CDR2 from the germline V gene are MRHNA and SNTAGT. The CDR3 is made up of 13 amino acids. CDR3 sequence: CASGVGGNQPQHF. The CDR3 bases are TGTGCCAGCGGGGTAGGGGGCAATCAGCCCCAGCATTTT.

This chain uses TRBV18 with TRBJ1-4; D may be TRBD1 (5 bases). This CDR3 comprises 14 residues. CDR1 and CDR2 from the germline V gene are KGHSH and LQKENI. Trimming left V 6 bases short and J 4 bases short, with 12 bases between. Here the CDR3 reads CASSGGPLNEKLFF. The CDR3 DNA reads TGTGCCAGCTCCGGGGGACCCCTTAATGAAAAACTGTTTTTT.

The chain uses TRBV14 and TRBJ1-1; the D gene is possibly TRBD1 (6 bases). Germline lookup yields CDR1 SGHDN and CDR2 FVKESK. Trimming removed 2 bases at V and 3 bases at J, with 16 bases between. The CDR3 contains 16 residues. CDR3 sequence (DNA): TGTGCCAGCAGCCAACTCCGGGGACAAGGGGACACTGAAGCTTTCTTT. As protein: CASSQLRGQGDTEAFF.

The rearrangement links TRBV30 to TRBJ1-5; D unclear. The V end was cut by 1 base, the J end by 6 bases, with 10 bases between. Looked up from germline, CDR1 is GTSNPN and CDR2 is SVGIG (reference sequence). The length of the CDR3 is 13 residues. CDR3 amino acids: CAWSGGVRQPQHF. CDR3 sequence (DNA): TGTGCCTGGAGTGGGGGTGTCCGTCAGCCCCAGCATTTT.

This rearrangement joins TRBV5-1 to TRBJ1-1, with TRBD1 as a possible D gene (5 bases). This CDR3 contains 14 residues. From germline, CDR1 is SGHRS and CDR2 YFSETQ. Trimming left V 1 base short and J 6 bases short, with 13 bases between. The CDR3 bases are TGCGCCAGCAGCTTGCAGGGTGGCCTTTCTGAAGCTTTCTTT. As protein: CASSLQGGLSEAFF.

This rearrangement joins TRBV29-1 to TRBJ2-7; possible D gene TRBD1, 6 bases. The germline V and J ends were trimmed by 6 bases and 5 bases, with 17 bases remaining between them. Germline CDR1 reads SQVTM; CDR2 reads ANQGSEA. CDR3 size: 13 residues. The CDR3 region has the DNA TGCAGCGTCCGCAGGGGTAGATCGGACGAGCAGTACTTC. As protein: CSVRRGRSDEQYF.